This T cell receptor beta chain was documented in a study of shared clonotypes between healthy human individuals. Libraries were prepared by immunoSEQ multiplex PCR; TCRdb keeps only in-frame clonotypes and omits some of them. The repertoire holds under 1,100,000 clones, around 82% seen once, with 0.5% to 0.65% in the top ten. The CDR3 spans 14 residues. The V and J ends lost 2 bases and 4 bases respectively, with 10 bases between them. Germline assignment: CDR1 MNHNS and CDR2 SASEGT. Donors comprised only Caucasian adults living in Nashville, Tennessee. The sequencing input was memory CD4+ T cells from PBMCs. Indicated subset: CD45RA-negative fraction. The chain couples TRBV6-1 to TRBJ2-3; D is ambiguous. This receptor was taken from a man between 18 and 29 years old in good health. Some clones in this sample may be carry-over from other donors' samples. The DNA for the CDR3 is TGTGCCAGCAGTGAATCCTACTTCGCAGATACGCAGTATTTT. This codes for CASSESYFADTQYF.